What follows describes a single T cell receptor (beta chain). What it recognizes is unknown. The entry originates in a study of cytomegalovirus exposure and HLA in healthy donors. Study-level points and caveats: Many donors shared some public TCRs, even though most TCR sequences were rare. A classifier reportedly called cytomegalovirus status with high sensitivity and specificity.

Clones were sequenced by immunoSEQ multiplex PCR, and TCRdb holds only the in-frame ones, with some missing. Among about 140,000 clones, 80% to 90% were seen once, and the ten largest hold approximately 1.4%. Separate from the roughly 610-subject first cohort, the approximately 130-subject validation cohort was the one that the donors belonged to. Germline values: CDR1 MRHNA, CDR2 SNTAGT. J lost 4 bases, V lost 0 bases, and 3 bases had no gene match. The length of the CDR3 is 15 residues. The sequenced sample consisted of PBMCs. The TCR originated in a young woman in good health and CMV-seronegative. The V gene is TRBV6-4, the J gene TRBJ2-3; 8 bases map to TRBD2. The CDR3 DNA reads TGTGCCAGCAGTGACTCATTCGGGGGGGCAGATACGCAGTATTTT. Its protein product is CASSDSFGGADTQYF.